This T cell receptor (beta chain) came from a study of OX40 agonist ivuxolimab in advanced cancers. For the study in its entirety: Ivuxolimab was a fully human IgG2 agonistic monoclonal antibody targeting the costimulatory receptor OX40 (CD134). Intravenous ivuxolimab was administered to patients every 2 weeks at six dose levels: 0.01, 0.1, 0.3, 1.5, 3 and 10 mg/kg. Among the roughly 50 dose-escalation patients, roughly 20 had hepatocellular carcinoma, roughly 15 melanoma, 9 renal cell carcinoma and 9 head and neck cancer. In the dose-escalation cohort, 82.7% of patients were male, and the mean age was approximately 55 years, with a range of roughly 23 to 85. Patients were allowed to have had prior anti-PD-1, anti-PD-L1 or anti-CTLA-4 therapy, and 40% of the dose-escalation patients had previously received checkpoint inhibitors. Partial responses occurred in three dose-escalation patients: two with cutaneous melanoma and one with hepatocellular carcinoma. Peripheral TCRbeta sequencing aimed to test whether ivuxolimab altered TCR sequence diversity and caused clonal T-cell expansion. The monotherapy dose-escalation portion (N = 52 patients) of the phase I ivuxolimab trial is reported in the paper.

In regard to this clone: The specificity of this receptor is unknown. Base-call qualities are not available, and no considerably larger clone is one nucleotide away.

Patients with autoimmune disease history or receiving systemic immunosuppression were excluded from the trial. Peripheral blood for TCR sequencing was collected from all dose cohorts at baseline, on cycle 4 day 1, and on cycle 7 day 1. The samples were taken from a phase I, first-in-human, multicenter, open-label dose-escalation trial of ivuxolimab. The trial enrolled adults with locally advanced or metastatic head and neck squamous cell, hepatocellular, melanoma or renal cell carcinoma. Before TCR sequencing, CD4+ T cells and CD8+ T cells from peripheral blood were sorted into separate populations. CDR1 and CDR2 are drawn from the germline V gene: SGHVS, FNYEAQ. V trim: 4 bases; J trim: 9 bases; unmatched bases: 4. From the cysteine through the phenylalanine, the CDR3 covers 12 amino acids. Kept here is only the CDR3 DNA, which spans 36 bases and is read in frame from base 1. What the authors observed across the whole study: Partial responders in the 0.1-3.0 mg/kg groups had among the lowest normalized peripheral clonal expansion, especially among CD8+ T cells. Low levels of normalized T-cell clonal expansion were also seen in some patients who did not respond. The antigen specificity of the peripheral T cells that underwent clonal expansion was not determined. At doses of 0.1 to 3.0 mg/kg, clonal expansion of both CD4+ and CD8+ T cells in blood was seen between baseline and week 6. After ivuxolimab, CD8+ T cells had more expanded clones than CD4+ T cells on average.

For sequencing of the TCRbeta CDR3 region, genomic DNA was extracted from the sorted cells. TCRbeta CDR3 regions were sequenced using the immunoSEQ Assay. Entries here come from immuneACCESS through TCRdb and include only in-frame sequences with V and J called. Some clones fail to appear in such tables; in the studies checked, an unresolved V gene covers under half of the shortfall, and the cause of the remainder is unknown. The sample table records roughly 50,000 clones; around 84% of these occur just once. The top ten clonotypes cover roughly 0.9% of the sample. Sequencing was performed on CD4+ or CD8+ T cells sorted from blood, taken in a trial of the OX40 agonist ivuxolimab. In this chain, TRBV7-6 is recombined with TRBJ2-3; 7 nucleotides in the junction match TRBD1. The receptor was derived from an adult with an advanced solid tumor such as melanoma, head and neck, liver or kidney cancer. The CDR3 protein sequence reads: CASSSTGKTQYF. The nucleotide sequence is TGTGCCAGCAGCTCGACAGGGAAGACGCAGTATTTT.